These 11 T cell receptor beta chains came from one sample sequenced in a study of blood T cells in healthy people across ages. The second PCR ran roughly 7 to 11 cycles with a sample-barcoded 5' primer and J-beta primers. TCRdb redid the calling of the 5' RACE reads with MiXCR, one entry per CDR3 protein. The sample shows about 930,000 distinct CDR3 sequences, 25% to 30% of them seen only once. These same records also appear under a second study, on T cells of mothers and their children.

The source material was blood. Receptors originate from a woman in her thirties or forties in good health.

This clonotype was seen repeatedly, ten times or more. The chain combines TRBV6-6 with TRBJ1-2; D unclear. This CDR3 comprises 15 residues. Per germline, CDR1 MNHNY and CDR2 SVGAGI (reference sequence). V was shortened by 2 bases and J by 0 bases, with 10 bases between the two germline ends. CDR3 DNA sequence: TGTGCCAGCAGTTACCAGGACGGCTCTAACTATGGCTACACCTTC. Its translation: CASSYQDGSNYGYTF.

Details on this clonotype: It may be a read error: a sequence one base away is much more abundant. The chain has TRBV6-6 and TRBJ2-5, with TRBD2 matching 7 bases. Germline V gives CDR1 MNHNY, CDR2 SVGAGI (reference sequence). The V and J ends lost 6 bases and 5 bases, in that order; junction bases with no gene match: 12. This CDR3 contains 15 residues. CDR3 in DNA: TGTGCCAGCAGGCGCCGGGAGGCCGGAGGGGAGACCCAGTACTTC. This gives the protein CASRRREAGGETQYF.

The J gene is TRBJ2-3, the V gene TRBV15; no firm D call. The CDR3 consists of 15 residues. Trimming cost V 0 bases and J 0 bases, with 7 bases left between them. The V gene's germline CDR1 is LNHNV and CDR2 YYDKDF (reference sequence). The CDR3 spells CATSRDHPSTDTQYF. The CDR3 DNA is TGTGCCACCAGCAGAGATCACCCCAGCACAGATACGCAGTATTTT.

This chain links TRBV5-1 with TRBJ2-5, with TRBD2 as a possible D gene (7 bases). The germline V gene has CDR1 SGHRS and CDR2 YFSETQ. CDR3 length: 16 amino acids. V lost 1 base and J 11 bases, leaving 24 bases between the germline ends. The DNA for the CDR3 is TGCGCCAGCAGCTTGAATCCGGGGGGCAGGGTCTACGGGCAGTACTTC. Its translation: CASSLNPGGRVYGQYF. Full variable domain (remainder filled in from reference TRBV5-1 and TRBJ2-5): KAGVTQTPRYLIKTRGQQVTLSCSPISGHRSVSWYQQTPGQGLQFLFEYFSETQRNKGNFPGRFSGRQFSNSRSEMNVSTLELGDSALYLCASSLNPGGRVYGQYFGPGTRLLVL.

This clonotype has a handful of counts. The chain joins TRBV12-3 or TRBV12-4 to TRBJ2-7; tentatively, D is TRBD1 or TRBD2 (6 bases each). V was trimmed by 5 bases and J by 1 base, leaving 15 bases between them. The CDR3 spans 15 residues. In DNA form, the CDR3 reads TGTGCCAGCAGTATGGAGGGGGGTAGGTCCTACGAGCAGTACTTC. Translated: CASSMEGGRSYEQYF.

As for this clonotype: This may be a read error: a much more frequent sequence differs by one nucleotide. The rearrangement links TRBV15 to TRBJ2-6; D ambiguous. CDR1 is LNHNV and CDR2 is YYDKDF in the germline V gene (reference sequence). The CDR3 length is 16 residues. CDR3 region: CATSADVSSGTNVLTF. As DNA, the CDR3 is TGTGCCACCAGCGCCGACGTCTCCTCTGGGACCAACGTCCTGACTTTC.

The V gene is TRBV10-3, the J gene TRBJ1-5, with D maybe TRBD1 (6 bases). CDR1 and CDR2 (germline): ENHRY, SYGVKD. The CDR3 consists of 14 residues. Trimming left V 8 bases short and J 7 bases short, with 18 bases between. In DNA form, the CDR3 reads TGTGCCATCGATAGGCAGGGGACGGGGCAGCCCCAGCATTTT. Translating gives CAIDRQGTGQPQHF.

Many counts were recorded for this clonotype. V gene TRBV7-6 combines with J gene TRBJ1-2; a weak D match, TRBD1 (5 bases). V was trimmed by 6 bases and J by 5 bases, leaving 19 bases between them. This CDR3 region has 15 residues. In germline, CDR1 is SGHVS, CDR2 FNYEAQ. As DNA, the CDR3 is TGTGCCAGCAGTCTCAGTGGGACTGGATTTTATGGCTACACCTTC. It yields the protein CASSLSGTGFYGYTF.

The rearrangement joins TRBV28 to TRBJ2-5, with D possibly matching TRBD2 (7 bases). The J call is uncertain, as TRBJ2-7 better fits the DNA end. Per the germline V gene, CDR1 is MDHEN and CDR2 is SYDVKM. The CDR3 runs to 12 residues. The CDR3 loop reads CAGGRGAHEQYF. CDR3 DNA sequence: TGTGCAGGGGGTCGGGGGGCGCACGAGCAGTACTTC.

The chain joins TRBV7-6 to TRBJ1-1; D ambiguous. The CDR3 has 17 residues. CDR1 is SGHVS and CDR2 is FNYEAQ in the germline V gene. With 5 bases removed from V and 0 bases from J, the gap between germline ends came to 19 bases. CDR3 DNA: TGTGCCAGCAGCCCCGGATCAAGCCCCAATATGAACACTGAAGCTTTCTTT. It yields the protein CASSPGSSPNMNTEAFF.

V and J are TRBV4-2 and TRBJ2-1; D not resolved. V was trimmed by 0 bases and J by 7 bases, leaving 13 bases between them. The germline V gene has CDR1 LGHNA and CDR2 YNFKEQ. The CDR3 runs 15 residues. The CDR3 protein is CASSQEGSSENEQFF. The CDR3 coding sequence is TGTGCCAGCAGCCAAGAAGGGTCGTCGGAGAATGAGCAGTTCTTC.